This TCR beta chain comes out of a study of blood T cell repertoires in COVID-19. In the study overall: The origin of the acute and convalescent COVID-19 samples was the United States, Italy and Spain.

Symptom resolution, clearance, or two negative PCRs marked the recovered donors of Cohort 3. Only in-frame clones appear in the TCRdb table, and some are missing; sequencing was by immunoSEQ multiplex PCR. The sample holds 330,000 or so clones; around nine tenths are singletons and the top ten take about 5%. This TCR derives from a man aged 30 to 45 who had recovered from COVID-19. Material for sequencing was PBMCs or T cells enriched from blood (not recorded which).

Written as DNA, the CDR3 is TGTGCCAGCAGCCCGCTGACAGGGAACTATGGCTACACCTTC. Translating gives CASSPLTGNYGYTF. The chain joins TRBV11-2 to TRBJ1-2; 7 positions match TRBD1. The CDR3 length is 14 residues. Losses at the gene ends were 5 bases for V and 2 bases for J; bases not matched to a gene: 5. Germline V gene lookup returns CDR1 SGHAT and CDR2 FQNNGV.